These 9 T cell receptor beta chains share one sample of origin, sequenced in a study of PD-1 blockade in classical Hodgkin lymphoma. The method was immunoSEQ multiplex PCR; TCRdb's version includes in-frame clones alone and lacks a portion of them. The sample includes roughly 70,000 clones, about 64% seen only once; the top ten take approximately 8.4%. Every single patient, without exception, relapsed after autologous stem cell transplantation, and brentuximab vedotin exposure varied. This material consisted of peripheral blood mononuclear cells (PBMCs), taken before the second cycle of nivolumab. The origin of the receptors is a human donor with classical Hodgkin lymphoma.

The chain couples TRBV19 to TRBJ2-3; the D gene is possibly TRBD2 (5 bases). CDR3 size: 15 residues. Trimming cost V 4 bases and J 6 bases, with 17 bases left between them. CDR1 is LNHDA, CDR2 SQIVND, per germline (reference sequence). The CDR3 bases are TGTGCCAGTAGTAGCTTATTTGGGAGCGGTGATACGCAGTATTTT. This gives the protein CASSSLFGSGDTQYF.

The chain joins TRBV30 to TRBJ2-7; D is unresolved. CDR1 GTSNPN and CDR2 SVGIG come from the germline V gene (reference sequence). CDR3 length: 12 residues. V was shortened by 1 base and J by 4 bases, with 8 bases between the two germline ends. CDR3 coding DNA: TGTGCCTGGAGTGCTGGATTGTACGAGCAGTACTTC. Protein: CAWSAGLYEQYF.

The sample holds one count of this clone. This rearrangement joins TRBV6-5 to TRBJ1-4; D is undetermined. CDR3 length: 13 amino acids. CDR1 MNHEY and CDR2 SVGAGI come from the germline V gene. V lost 8 bases, J lost 2 bases, and 9 bases lay in between. The CDR3: CASGFSTNEKLFF. Here the CDR3 DNA reads TGTGCCAGCGGATTTTCGACTAATGAAAAACTGTTTTTT.

V is TRBV2 and J is TRBJ2-7; maybe TRBD1 (6 bases). CDR3 length equals 15 residues. CDR1 and CDR2 from the germline V gene are SNHLY and FYNNEI. Trimming took 5 bases from V and 0 from J, leaving 14 bases between them. The CDR3 is CASSLQQGISYEQYF. The CDR3 DNA sequence: TGTGCCAGCAGTCTTCAACAGGGAATCTCCTACGAGCAGTACTTC.

V gene TRBV5-4 combines with J gene TRBJ2-2; TRBD2 might be the D (6 bases). The germline V gene has CDR1 SGHNT and CDR2 YYREEE (reference sequence). V lost 0 bases and J 0 bases, leaving 9 bases between the germline ends. The CDR3 runs to 16 residues. CDR3: CASSLEGRSNTGELFF. As DNA, the CDR3 is TGTGCCAGCAGCTTGGAAGGGAGGTCGAACACCGGGGAGCTGTTTTTT.

V gene TRBV15 combines with J gene TRBJ2-7, with D perhaps assigned TRBD1 or TRBD2 (7 bases each). The ends were cut back, 0 bases at V and 5 bases at J, with 17 bases in the middle. Germline assignment: CDR1 LNHNV and CDR2 YYDKDF (reference sequence). The length of the CDR3 is 16 residues. The CDR3 bases are TGTGCCACCAGCAGAGATCAGAGGCAGGGGGGGGACGAGCAGTACTTC. The encoded protein is CATSRDQRQGGDEQYF.

V usage is TRBV10-3 and J usage is TRBJ1-5; D is uncertain. Per germline, CDR1 ENHRY and CDR2 SYGVKD. The CDR3 loop spans 14 amino acids. V lost 3 bases, J lost 5 bases, and 11 bases lay in between. DNA of the CDR3: TGTGCCATCAGTGATTCTGGATATGATCAGCCCCAGCATTTT. Translation: CAISDSGYDQPQHF.

The chain combines TRBV6-1 with TRBJ1-2; weak D call: TRBD1 (5 bases). With 11 bases removed from V and 4 bases from J, the gap between germline ends came to 14 bases. Germline V CDR1 and CDR2: MNHNS, SASEGT. This CDR3 spans 12 amino acids. CDR3 bases: TGTGCCTCGGGGCAGGGCGTCTATGGCTACACCTTC. This encodes CASGQGVYGYTF.

The V gene is TRBV4-1, the J gene TRBJ2-5; 7 bases line up with TRBD2. The CDR3 is made up of 14 amino acids. V lost 2 bases and J lost 4; bases outside the gene matches: 4. CDR1 is MGHRA and CDR2 is YSYEKL in the germline V gene. The CDR3 here is CASSQLGGVETQYF. CDR3 bases: TGCGCCAGCAGCCAATTGGGGGGGGTAGAGACCCAGTACTTC.